One sample yielded the 30 T cell receptor beta chains listed below, sequenced in a study of vaccination and CD4 T cells after COVID-19. Treatment indicated: roughly 10-day PBMC culture with coronavirus spike peptide pools or control peptides (ViraFEST assay). No cognate antigen is known for these TCRs. Oncomine TCR Beta short-read sequencing was applied to DNA from cultured CD4+ T cells. TCRdb called the PCR reads again in MiXCR, with one record for every CDR3 protein. The sample shows 15,000 to 25,000 distinct CDR3 sequences, 52% of them seen only once. The source material was CD4+ T cells from blood, cultured in vitro. These receptor sequences come from a human donor who had recovered from COVID-19.

J is TRBJ2-1 and V is TRBV5-8; 7 bases line up with TRBD1. The CDR3 covers 15 residues. In germline, CDR1 is SGHTS, CDR2 YDEGEE. Trimming removed 4 bases from V and 3 bases from J; junction bases left unmatched: 7. The CDR3 nucleotides read TGTGCCAGCAGCGCAGGGGACAGCCACTACAATGAGCAGTTCTTC. Translated, it gives CASSAGDSHYNEQFF.

This clonotype was seen only a few times. The rearrangement uses TRBV20-1 and TRBJ2-5; possible D gene TRBD1, 6 bases. The CDR3 covers 13 residues. Trimming removed 6 bases from V and 2 bases from J, with 13 bases in between. Germline CDR1 is DFQATT and CDR2 is SNEGSKA (reference sequence). The CDR3 loop is CSADWDTQETQYF. In nucleotides, the CDR3 is TGCAGTGCCGACTGGGACACACAAGAGACCCAGTACTTC.

There are a few counts of this clonotype. CDR3 in DNA: TGTGCCAGCAGGAGCGGGACTCCTGGGGCGGATACGCAGTATTTT. Translated, it gives CASRSGTPGADTQYF. The chain links TRBV14 to TRBJ2-3; TRBD2 matches at 7 bases. V was clipped by 6 bases and J by 6 bases; unmatched bases: 12. Germline values: CDR1 SGHDN, CDR2 FVKESK. The CDR3 covers 15 residues.

This clonotype has just one count. The rearrangement joins TRBV5-1 to TRBJ2-7; a weak D match, TRBD1 (6 bases). The J call may be in error: the DNA end matches TRBJ2-5 better. This CDR3 contains 14 residues. CDR1 SGHRS and CDR2 YFSETQ come from the germline V gene. CDR3 sequence (DNA): TGCGCCAGCAGCGTTAGTGGGGGCGGAGAGACCCAGTACTTC. Protein product: CASSVSGGGETQYF.

The rearrangement joins TRBV20-1 to TRBJ2-5; D tentatively reads TRBD1 or TRBD2 (5 bases each). The germline CDR1 and CDR2 sequences are DFQATT and SNEGSKA (reference sequence). Between the trimmed V and J ends, which lost 0 bases and 4 bases, there was a span of 12 bases. This CDR3 region has 14 residues. CDR3 residues: CSARDWWGIETQYF. CDR3 bases: TGCAGTGCTAGAGACTGGTGGGGGATAGAGACCCAGTACTTC.

The chain uses TRBV7-9 and TRBJ2-5; tentative D call: TRBD1 (6 bases). Trimming took 5 bases from V and 2 from J, leaving 15 bases between them. CDR3 length: 15 amino acids. The V gene's germline CDR1 is SEHNR and CDR2 FQNEAQ (reference sequence). This chain's CDR3 is CASSLRAGTQETQYF. CDR3 in DNA: TGTGCCAGCAGCCTACGGGCAGGGACACAAGAGACCCAGTACTTC.

The rearrangement joins TRBV19 to TRBJ1-4; 7 bases match TRBD1. CDR3 length: 17 amino acids. Per germline, CDR1 LNHDA and CDR2 SQIVND (reference sequence). V was pared by 6 bases and J by 5 bases, with 15 bases of the junction left unmatched. The CDR3 loop reads CASRIPPYQGGNEKLFF. CDR3 sequence (DNA): TGTGCCAGTAGGATTCCCCCCTACCAGGGGGGAAATGAAAAACTGTTTTTT.

The chain is built from TRBV27 and TRBJ1-5, with 7 bases matching TRBD1. From germline, CDR1 is MNHEY and CDR2 SMNVEV (reference sequence). V lost 5 bases to trimming and J lost 6 bases; unmatched junction nucleotides: 7. There are 14 residues in the CDR3. CDR3 sequence: CASSPTGTGQPQHF. DNA for the CDR3: TGTGCCAGCAGTCCGACAGGGACGGGTCAGCCCCAGCATTTT.

A few counts support this clonotype. V and J are TRBV2 and TRBJ2-7, with D uncertain. Trimming cost V 4 bases and J 0 bases, with 13 bases left between them. CDR3 length: 15 amino acids. CDR1 is SNHLY and CDR2 is FYNNEI in the germline V gene. The DNA of the CDR3 is TGTGCCAGCAGTGTCGGGCTAACCTCCTCCTACGAGCAGTACTTC. As protein: CASSVGLTSSYEQYF.

The V gene is TRBV24-1, the J gene TRBJ2-7, with 12 positions matching TRBD1. Per germline, CDR1 KGHDR and CDR2 SFDVKD. The V segment lost 3 bases and the J segment 5 bases; nucleotides outside the gene matches: 4. The length of the CDR3 is 15 residues. The CDR3 region has the DNA TGTGCCACCAGTGATCCGGGACAGGGGGCCCACGAGCAGTACTTC. Residues: CATSDPGQGAHEQYF.

The chain is built from TRBV20-1 and TRBJ2-5; 11 bases fit TRBD2. This CDR3 is built from 13 residues. In germline, CDR1 is DFQATT, CDR2 SNEGSKA (reference sequence). The CDR3 nucleotides read TGCGGTTTACTAGCGGGGGTTCTGGAGACCCAGTACTTC. Protein product: CGLLAGVLETQYF.

The chain combines TRBV7-9 with TRBJ1-2; D is perhaps TRBD1 (6 bases). The CDR3 is made up of 15 amino acids. V was trimmed by 4 bases and J by 6 bases, leaving 18 bases between them. Looked up from germline, CDR1 is SEHNR and CDR2 is FQNEAQ (reference sequence). The CDR3 region is CASSSEKHRVNGYTF. The DNA for the CDR3 is TGTGCCAGCAGCTCGGAAAAGCACAGGGTTAATGGCTACACCTTC.

The chain has TRBV27 and TRBJ2-7, with 8 bases lining up with TRBD1. This CDR3 region has 15 residues. CDR1 MNHEY and CDR2 SMNVEV come from the germline V gene (reference sequence). V gave up 8 bases and J gave up 6 bases; unmatched junction bases: 15. The CDR3, as DNA: TGTGCCAGCTTGGGGACAGGCCTCGCCCGCTCCGAGCAGTACTTC. Amino acid sequence: CASLGTGLARSEQYF.

The chain has TRBV2 and TRBJ1-1, with 7 bases identical to TRBD1. There are 13 residues in the CDR3. The V and J ends lost 5 bases and 6 bases, in that order; junction bases with no gene match: 6. Per the germline V gene, CDR1 is SNHLY and CDR2 is FYNNEI. In DNA, the CDR3 is TGTGCCAGCAGTCCGGGACAGAGTGCTGAAGCTTTCTTT. Encoded protein: CASSPGQSAEAFF.

The rearrangement uses TRBV6-1 and TRBJ1-2; D ambiguous. Germline CDR1 reads MNHNS; CDR2 reads SASEGT. Trimming removed 4 bases at V and 5 bases at J, with 8 bases between. The CDR3 spans 12 residues. The DNA for the CDR3 is TGTGCCAGCAGTGGGGGAGTTTATGGCTACACCTTC. It encodes CASSGGVYGYTF.

This chain's CDR3 is CASSLAGRMAKNIQYF. CDR3 bases: TGTGCCAGCAGTTTAGCCGGTCGGATGGCCAAAAACATTCAGTACTTC. The chain recombines TRBV12-3 or TRBV12-4 with TRBJ2-4; no firm D call. Trimming pared 0 bases from V and 1 base from J, leaving 10 bases between. The CDR3 is 16 amino acids.

The chain combines TRBV20-1 with TRBJ2-3, with D maybe TRBD1 (5 bases). The V end lost 5 bases, the J end lost 3 bases, and 18 bases lay between the germline ends. Germline CDR1 is DFQATT and CDR2 is SNEGSKA (reference sequence). The CDR3 extends over 15 amino acids. The DNA for the CDR3 is TGCAGTGCTCCCCATCCTTCCCAGGGTACAGATACGCAGTATTTT. Translation gives CSAPHPSQGTDTQYF.

About this clonotype: At one end, the junction sequence differs from germline, possibly due to a read error. This sequence joins TRBV6-1 and TRBJ1-5; unclear D gene. The CDR3 loop spans 15 amino acids. Germline CDR1 is MNHNS and CDR2 is SASEGT. The CDR3 protein is CASSHPTVSNQRQHF. For the CDR3, the DNA is TGTGCCAGCAGTCATCCGACCGTTAGCAATCAGCGCCAGCATTTT.

This clonotype has only a few counts. The chain links TRBV7-2 to TRBJ1-2; TRBD1 matches 9 bases. The CDR3 is 16 residues long. V was clipped by 4 bases and J by 4 bases; unmatched bases: 10. The germline V gene encodes CDR1 SGHTA and CDR2 FQGNSA. CDR3 bases: TGTGCCAGCAGCTGGGGGACAGGGAGGAGAACCTATGGCTACACCTTC. Its protein product is CASSWGTGRRTYGYTF.

V and J are TRBV4-3 and TRBJ2-1; 7 nucleotides line up with TRBD2. This CDR3 is 16 amino acids long. Looked up from germline, CDR1 is LGHNA and CDR2 is YSLEER. The junction had 14 bases not matched to a gene; V was cut back by 4 bases and J by 8 bases. This chain's CDR3 is CASSRGELARGDEQFF. For the CDR3, the DNA is TGCGCCAGCAGCCGGGGGGAACTAGCGAGGGGCGATGAGCAGTTCTTC.

The chain carries TRBV28 and TRBJ1-1; 8 bases align to TRBD1. Trimming at V came to 6 bases and at J to 4 bases, leaving 10 bases not matched to a gene. This CDR3 region has 15 residues. CDR1 and CDR2 (germline): MDHEN, SYDVKM. The CDR3 spells CASRTGQGFGTEAFF. Here the CDR3 DNA reads TGTGCCAGCAGGACCGGACAGGGTTTCGGCACTGAAGCTTTCTTT.

This clonotype was seen only a few times. The V gene is TRBV2, the J gene TRBJ1-1, with unresolved D. The germline gives CDR1 SNHLY, CDR2 FYNNEI. CDR3 size: 15 residues. V was clipped by 0 bases and J by 1 base, with 9 bases between them. The CDR3 nucleotides are TGTGCCAGCAGTGAAGCAACGGGCAAGAACACTGAAGCTTTCTTT. The encoded protein is CASSEATGKNTEAFF.

This CDR3 is CASSLAARSYNEQFF. CDR3 DNA sequence: TGTGCCAGCAGCTTAGCAGCCCGATCCTACAATGAGCAGTTCTTC. The chain has TRBV7-2 and TRBJ2-1; D call uncertain. The CDR3 is 15 amino acids. CDR1 is SGHTA and CDR2 is FQGNSA in the germline V gene. V dropped 0 bases and J dropped 1 base, with 7 bases sitting between them. The full variable domain, completed using reference TRBV7-2 and TRBJ2-1, is GAGVSQSPSNKVTEKGKDVELRCDPISGHTALYWYRQSLGQGLEFLIYFQGNSAPDKSGLPSDRFSAERTGGSVSTLTIQRTQQEDSAVYLCASSLAARSYNEQFFGPGTRLTVL.

This clonotype has only one observation. The rearrangement joins TRBV30 to TRBJ1-5; a possible D gene is TRBD1 (6 bases). This CDR3 is 12 amino acids long. The ends were cut back, 4 bases at V and 4 bases at J, with 8 bases in the middle. Germline V gene lookup returns CDR1 GTSNPN and CDR2 SVGIG (reference sequence). The CDR3 coding sequence is TGTGCCTGGAATCAGGGGAATCAGCCCCAGCATTTT. Protein sequence: CAWNQGNQPQHF.

The chain carries TRBV19 and TRBJ2-1; D perhaps matches TRBD2 (6 bases). Germline-derived CDR1 and CDR2 are LNHDA and SQIVND (reference sequence). V lost 7 bases, J lost 3 bases, and 13 bases lay in between. CDR3 length equals 14 residues. The CDR3 protein is CASNLAGLYNEQFF. In DNA, the CDR3 is TGTGCCAGTAACCTGGCGGGGCTCTACAATGAGCAGTTCTTC.

This clonotype was seen only a few times. This chain joins TRBV25-1 and TRBJ1-5; D unclear. The CDR3 runs to 14 residues. Trimming stripped 4 bases from V and 4 bases from J, with 11 bases between. CDR1 and CDR2 from the germline V gene are MGHDK and SYGVNS. CDR3 DNA sequence: TGTGCCAGCAGTGCGGCCGACCGTAATCAGCCCCAGCATTTT. Translated: CASSAADRNQPQHF.

The genes are TRBV6-1 and TRBJ1-5; D ambiguous. CDR3 size: 14 residues. Germline assignment: CDR1 MNHNS and CDR2 SASEGT. Between the trimmed V and J ends, which lost 5 bases and 1 base, there was a span of 9 bases. The CDR3 DNA reads TGTGCCAGCAGTACGATACAGAGCAATCAGCCCCAGCATTTT. This gives the protein CASSTIQSNQPQHF.

This clonotype was detected only a few times. The chain uses TRBV7-9 and TRBJ1-2, with D maybe TRBD1 (6 bases). Deletions cut 2 bases from V and 6 bases from J, with 10 bases between. From germline, CDR1 is SEHNR and CDR2 FQNEAQ (reference sequence). The CDR3 covers 13 residues. DNA of the CDR3: TGTGCCAGCAGCTTAAGCAGGGGCCATGGCTACACCTTC. Translated, it gives CASSLSRGHGYTF.

The chain has TRBV28 and TRBJ1-2; possibly TRBD1 for D (5 bases). The CDR3 runs 16 residues. CDR1 and CDR2 from the germline V gene are MDHEN and SYDVKM. With 6 bases removed from V and 4 bases from J, the gap between germline ends came to 21 bases. CDR3 DNA sequence: TGTGCCAGCAGGACCCACCCTAGCGGGGCCTTCTATGGCTACACCTTC. Its translation: CASRTHPSGAFYGYTF.

The chain combines TRBV7-9 with TRBJ2-7, with unresolved D. Trimming pared 10 bases from V and 1 base from J, leaving 17 bases between. The CDR3 consists of 14 residues. Germline values: CDR1 SEHNR, CDR2 FQNEAQ (reference sequence). The CDR3 coding sequence is TGTGCCACCTCTCTCCCCCAAGTGTCCTACGAGCAGTACTTC. Protein sequence: CATSLPQVSYEQYF. Together with reference TRBV7-9 and TRBJ2-7, the CDR3 gives the full variable domain: DTGVSQNPRHKITKRGQNVTFRCDPISEHNRLYWYRQTLGQGPEFLTYFQNEAQLEKSRLLSDRFSAERPKGSFSTLEIQRTEQGDSAMYLCATSLPQVSYEQYFGPGTRLTVT.